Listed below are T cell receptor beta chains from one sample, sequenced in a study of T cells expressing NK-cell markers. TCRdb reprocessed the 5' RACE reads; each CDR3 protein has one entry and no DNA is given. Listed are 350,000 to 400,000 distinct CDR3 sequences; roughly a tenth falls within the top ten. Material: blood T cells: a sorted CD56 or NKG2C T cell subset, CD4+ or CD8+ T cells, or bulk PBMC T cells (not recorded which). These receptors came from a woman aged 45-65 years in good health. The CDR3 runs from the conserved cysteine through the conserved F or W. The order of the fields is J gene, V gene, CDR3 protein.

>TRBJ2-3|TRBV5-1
CASSPEGFTQYF
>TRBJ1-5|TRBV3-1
CASSQGGDIQPQHF
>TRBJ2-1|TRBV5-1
CASSTRAGRAGTDSYNEQFF
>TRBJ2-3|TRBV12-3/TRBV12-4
CASSRPKGGRAGDTQYF
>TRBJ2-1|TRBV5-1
CASSWTSGTGYEQFF
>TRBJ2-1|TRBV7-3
CASSLTGQGNEQFF
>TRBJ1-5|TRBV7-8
CASSTGPDRGTNQPQHF
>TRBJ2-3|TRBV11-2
CAGGASGTDTQYF
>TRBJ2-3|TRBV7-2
CASSLGLAVAYTQYF
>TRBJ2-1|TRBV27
CASSLLTSGRPNEQFF
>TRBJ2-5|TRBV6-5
CASSPLAGGQTQYF
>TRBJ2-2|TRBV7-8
CASSRPGTSGSQAGELFF
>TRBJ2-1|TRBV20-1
CSAFTGLTSEQFF
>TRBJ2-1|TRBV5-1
CASMIYGEQFF
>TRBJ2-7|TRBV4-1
CASSHPRFSGRAVAYEQYF